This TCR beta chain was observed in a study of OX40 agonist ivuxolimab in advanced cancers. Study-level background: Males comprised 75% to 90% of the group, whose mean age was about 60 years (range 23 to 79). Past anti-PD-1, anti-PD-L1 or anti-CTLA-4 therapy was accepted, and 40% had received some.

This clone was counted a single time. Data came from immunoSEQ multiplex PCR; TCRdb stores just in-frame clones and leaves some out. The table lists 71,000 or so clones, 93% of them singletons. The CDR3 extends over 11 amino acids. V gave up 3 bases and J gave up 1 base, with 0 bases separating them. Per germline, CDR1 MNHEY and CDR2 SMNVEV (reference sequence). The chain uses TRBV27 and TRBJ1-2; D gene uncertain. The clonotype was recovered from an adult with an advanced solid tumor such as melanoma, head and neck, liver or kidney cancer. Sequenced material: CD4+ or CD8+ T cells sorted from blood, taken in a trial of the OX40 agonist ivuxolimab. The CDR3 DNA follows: TGTGCCAGCAGTTTTAACTATGGCTACACCTTC. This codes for CASSFNYGYTF.